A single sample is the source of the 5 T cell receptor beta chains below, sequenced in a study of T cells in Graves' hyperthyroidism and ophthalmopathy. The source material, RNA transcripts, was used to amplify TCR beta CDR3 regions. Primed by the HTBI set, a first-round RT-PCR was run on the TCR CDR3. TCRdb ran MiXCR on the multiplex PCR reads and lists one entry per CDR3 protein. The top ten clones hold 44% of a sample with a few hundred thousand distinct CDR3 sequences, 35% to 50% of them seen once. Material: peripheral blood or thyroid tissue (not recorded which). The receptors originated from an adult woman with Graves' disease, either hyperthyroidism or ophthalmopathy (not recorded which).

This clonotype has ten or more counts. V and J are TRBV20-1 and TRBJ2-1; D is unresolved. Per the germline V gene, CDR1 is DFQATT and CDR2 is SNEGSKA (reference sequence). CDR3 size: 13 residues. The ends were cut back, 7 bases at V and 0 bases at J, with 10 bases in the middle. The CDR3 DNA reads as TGCAGTGTACATGGTCCCTCCTACAATGAGCAGTTCTTC. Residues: CSVHGPSYNEQFF.

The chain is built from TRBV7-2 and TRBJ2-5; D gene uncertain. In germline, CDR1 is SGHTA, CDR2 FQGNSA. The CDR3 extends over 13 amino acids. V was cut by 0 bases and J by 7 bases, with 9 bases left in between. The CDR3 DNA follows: TGTGCCAGCAGCTTAGCCTGGGAAGGGACCCAGTACTTC. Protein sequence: CASSLAWEGTQYF.

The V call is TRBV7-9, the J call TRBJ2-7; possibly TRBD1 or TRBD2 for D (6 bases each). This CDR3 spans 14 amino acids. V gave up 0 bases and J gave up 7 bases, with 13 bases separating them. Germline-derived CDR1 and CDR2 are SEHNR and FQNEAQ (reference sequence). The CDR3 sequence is CASSLAGGDNEQYF. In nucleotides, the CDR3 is TGTGCCAGCAGCTTAGCCGGGGGCGATAATGAGCAGTACTTC. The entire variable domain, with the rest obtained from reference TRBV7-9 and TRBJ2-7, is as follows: DTGVSQNPRHKITKRGQNVTFRCDPISEHNRLYWYRQTLGQGPEFLTYFQNEAQLEKSRLLSDRFSAERPKGSFSTLEIQRTEQGDSAMYLCASSLAGGDNEQYFGPGTRLTVT.

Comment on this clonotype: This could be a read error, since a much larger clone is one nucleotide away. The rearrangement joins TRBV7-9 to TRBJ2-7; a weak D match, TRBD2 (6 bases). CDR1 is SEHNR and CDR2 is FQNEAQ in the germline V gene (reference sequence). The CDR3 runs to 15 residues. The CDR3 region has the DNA TGTGCCAGCGAAACCGGAGGGTTGAGCTCCTACGAGCAGCACTTC. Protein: CASETGGLSSYEQHF.

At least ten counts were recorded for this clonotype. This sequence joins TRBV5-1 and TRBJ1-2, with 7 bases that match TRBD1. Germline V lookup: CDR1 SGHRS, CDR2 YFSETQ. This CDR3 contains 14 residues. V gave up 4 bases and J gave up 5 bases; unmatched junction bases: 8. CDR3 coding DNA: TGCGCCAGCAGCGACCGTCAACAGGGGTATGGCTACACCTTC. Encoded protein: CASSDRQQGYGYTF. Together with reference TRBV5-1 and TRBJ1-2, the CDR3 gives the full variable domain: KAGVTQTPRYLIKTRGQQVTLSCSPISGHRSVSWYQQTPGQGLQFLFEYFSETQRNKGNFPGRFSGRQFSNSRSEMNVSTLELGDSALYLCASSDRQQGYGYTFGSGTRLTVV.